The rows below give T cell receptor beta chains drawn from one sample of a study of Graves' ophthalmopathy and Graves' hyperthyroidism. A single record per CDR3 protein comes from TCRdb applying MiXCR to the multiplex PCR reads. The sample holds some 370,000 distinct CDR3 sequences, 15% to 20% seen once. The sample was peripheral blood. The receptors were gathered from an adult woman with stable Graves' hyperthyroidism. CDR3s include the opening cysteine and the closing phenylalanine or tryptophan. D genes are given only for firm matches. Clone sizes are given selectively: once, few, many, or a class where the clone is expanded.

V gene	clone size	J gene	D gene	CDR3 protein	CDR3 DNA
TRBV12-3/TRBV12-4	many	TRBJ1-1	-	CASSLGGTLNTEAFF	TGTGCCAGCAGTTTAGGTGGGACATTGAACACTGAAGCTTTCTTT
TRBV12-3/TRBV12-4	many	TRBJ1-2	TRBD1	CASSPTGGGYGYTF	TGTGCCAGCAGCCCGACAGGGGGAGGCTATGGCTACACCTTC
TRBV20-1	many	TRBJ2-7	-	CSARDLDLGIYEQYF	TGCAGTGCTAGAGATTTAGATCTCGGGATCTACGAGCAGTACTTC
TRBV19	many	TRBJ1-1	TRBD1	CASRTGEDNTEAFF	TGTGCCAGTAGGACAGGGGAAGATAACACTGAAGCTTTCTTT
TRBV9	-	TRBJ2-5	-	CASSEMGLETQYF	TGTGCCAGCAGCGAGATGGGATTGGAGACCCAGTACTTC
TRBV7-2	many	TRBJ1-2	-	CASSFDSQYGYTF	TGTGCCAGCAGCTTCGACAGCCAATATGGCTACACCTTC
TRBV25-1	many	TRBJ2-5	-	CASKEGVSQYF	TGTGCCAGCAAAGAGGGAGTTAGCCAGTACTTC
TRBV6-1	many	TRBJ2-5	-	CASSPGGTERETQYF	TGTGCCAGCAGCCCAGGAGGGACTGAGAGGGAGACCCAGTACTTC
TRBV5-1	few	TRBJ2-1	TRBD1	CASSLGQGIYNEQFF	TGCGCCAGCAGCTTGGGACAGGGGATCTACAATGAGCAGTTCTTC
TRBV19	many	TRBJ2-2	-	CASSPAPGVVTGELFF	TGTGCCAGTAGTCCAGCCCCAGGGGTTGTCACCGGGGAGCTGTTTTTT
TRBV11-2	many	TRBJ1-1	-	CASSLDRGSAEAFF	TGTGCCAGCAGCTTAGATCGAGGGTCGGCTGAAGCTTTCTTT
TRBV28	many	TRBJ2-7	TRBD1	CASSYGTETYEQYF	TGTGCCAGCAGTTATGGGACAGAGACCTACGAGCAGTACTTC
TRBV7-2	many	TRBJ2-2	TRBD1	CASSQGVYTGELFF	TGTGCCAGCAGTCAGGGGGTTTACACCGGGGAGCTGTTTTTT
TRBV12-3/TRBV12-4	many	TRBJ1-5	-	CASSLPDLPQHF	TGTGCCAGCAGTTTGCCTGACCTCCCCCAGCATTTT
TRBV20-1	many	TRBJ1-1	-	CSARDRTEAFF	TGCAGTGCTAGAGATCGAACCGAAGCTTTCTTT
TRBV10-3	few	TRBJ2-2	-	CAISEFRLGVDTGELFF	TGTGCCATCAGTGAGTTCCGCCTTGGGGTTGACACCGGGGAGCTGTTTTTT
TRBV20-1	many	TRBJ2-7	TRBD1	CSARDQFPGGKSPYEQYF	TGCAGTGCTAGGGACCAATTTCCAGGGGGCAAAAGTCCCTACGAGCAGTACTTC
TRBV20-1	many	TRBJ2-5	-	CSASIPGQQETQYF	TGCAGTGCTAGTATCCCCGGACAGCAAGAGACCCAGTACTTC
TRBV15	many	TRBJ1-2	TRBD1	CATSRGPLQGARGYTF	TGTGCCACCAGCAGAGGCCCATTGCAGGGGGCGCGCGGCTACACCTTC
TRBV2	-	TRBJ2-7	-	CASRSEGVGEQYF	TGTGCCAGCAGGAGTGAAGGGGTGGGCGAGCAGTACTTC